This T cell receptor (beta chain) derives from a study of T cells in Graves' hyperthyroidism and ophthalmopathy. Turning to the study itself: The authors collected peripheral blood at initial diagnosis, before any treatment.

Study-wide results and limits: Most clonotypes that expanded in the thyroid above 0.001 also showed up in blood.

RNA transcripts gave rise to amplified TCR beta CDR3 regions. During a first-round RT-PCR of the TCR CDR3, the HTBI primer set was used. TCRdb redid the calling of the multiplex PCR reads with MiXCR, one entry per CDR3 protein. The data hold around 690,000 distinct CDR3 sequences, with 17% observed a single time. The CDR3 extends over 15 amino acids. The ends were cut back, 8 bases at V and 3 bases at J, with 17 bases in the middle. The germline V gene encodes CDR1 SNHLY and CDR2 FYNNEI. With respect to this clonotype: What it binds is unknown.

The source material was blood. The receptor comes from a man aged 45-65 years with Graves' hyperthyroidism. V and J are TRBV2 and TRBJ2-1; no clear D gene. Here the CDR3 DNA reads TGTGCCAGCCCCGACAAGCCCCTGCACTACAATGAGCAGTTCTTC. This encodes CASPDKPLHYNEQFF.